The source of this TCR beta chain is a study of T cell repertoires in cytomegalovirus infection. Study details: Indications of both CMV infection and matching HLA type were provided by public TCR beta signatures. General study results and limits: Cumulative public TCR beta family frequency identified CMV carriers with the relevant HLA. HLA-C-restricted CMV clonotypes gave the most frequent clonotype in two of eight donors.

Notes on this clonotype: No antigen is known for it.

TCRdb passed the reads through MiXCR, listing each CDR3 protein once. In the table there are hundreds of thousands of distinct CDR3 sequences, 20% to 30% of which are singletons. This CDR3 spans 14 amino acids. CDR1 is SGHVS and CDR2 is FNYEAQ in the germline V gene. V lost 5 bases to trimming and J lost 1 base, with 11 bases between them. The sequenced material came from CD8+ T cells from PBMCs. The sequence came from a human donor in good health (CMV status not recorded). Some clones in this sample may be carry-over from other donors' samples. The chain joins TRBV7-6 to TRBJ1-1, with D unclear. The CDR3 reads CASSPSAGNTEAFF. DNA for the CDR3: TGTGCCAGCAGCCCCAGCGCCGGGAACACTGAAGCTTTCTTT.